These 9 T cell receptor beta chains originate from one sample sequenced in a study of blood T cell repertoires in COVID-19. Data came from immunoSEQ multiplex PCR; TCRdb stores just in-frame clones and leaves some out. This sample has about 72,000 clones, with 75% to 90% found just once. The sample consisted of peripheral blood. The origin of the receptors is a woman of 80 years or more with active or convalescent COVID-19.

The chain couples TRBV27 to TRBJ1-6; no clear D gene. Trimming stripped 5 bases from V and 10 bases from J, with 21 bases between. Germline CDR1 MNHEY, CDR2 SMNVEV (reference sequence). The CDR3 loop spans 16 amino acids. The CDR3: CASSEKPGSGFSPLHF. The CDR3 coding sequence is TGTGCCAGCAGTGAGAAGCCGGGATCCGGGTTCTCACCCCTCCACTTT.

Comments on this clone: A junction end diverges from the germline sequence, so it may reflect a read error. This CDR3 is also generated by other DNA sequences in the sample. The chain carries TRBV15 and TRBJ2-2, with D maybe TRBD2 (5 bases). Germline CDR1 reads LNHNV; CDR2 reads YYDKDF (reference sequence). The CDR3 spans 13 residues. The CDR3 bases are TGCGCCACCAGCAGAGATCCGGGGGGGGAGCTGTTTTTT. Encoded protein: CATSRDPGGELFF. Complete variable domain (other parts from reference TRBV15 and TRBJ2-2): DAMVIQNPRYQVTQFGKPVTLSCSQTLNHNVMYWYQQKSSQAPKLLFHYYDKDFNNEADTPDNFQSRRPNTSFCFLDIRSPGLGDTAMYLCATSRDPGGELFFGEGSRLTVL.

The J gene is TRBJ1-2, the V gene TRBV3-1 (or the pseudogene TRBV3-2); D is unclear. Trimming stripped 6 bases from V and 6 bases from J, with 11 bases between. The CDR3 covers 12 residues. Germline CDR1 and CDR2: LGHDT and YNNKEL (reference sequence). The CDR3 here is CASRRLRDGYTF. DNA for the CDR3: TGTGCCAGCAGGAGACTGAGGGATGGCTACACCTTC.

The chain combines TRBV7-9 with TRBJ1-1, with no clear D. The CDR3 loop spans 14 amino acids. The germline gives CDR1 SEHNR, CDR2 FQNEAQ (reference sequence). V shed 1 base and J shed 2 bases, with 8 bases lying between them. CDR3 residues: CASSLVAGNTEAFF. The DNA for the CDR3 is TGTGCCAGCAGCTTAGTAGCGGGTAACACTGAAGCTTTCTTT.

This chain joins TRBV5-1 and TRBJ2-4; D unclear. Germline assignment: CDR1 SGHRS and CDR2 YFSETQ. The V end lost 5 bases, the J end lost 1 base, and 10 bases lay between the germline ends. The CDR3 sequence is 14 residues long. In DNA, the CDR3 is TGCGCCAGCAGTGAGGTGATGGCCAAAAACATTCAGTACTTC. It codes for CASSEVMAKNIQYF.

V is TRBV18 and J is TRBJ2-1, with D hard to call. The V end lost 3 bases, the J end lost 6 bases, and 3 bases lay between the germline ends. The CDR3 extends over 11 amino acids. Per the germline V gene, CDR1 is KGHSH and CDR2 is LQKENI. In nucleotides, the CDR3 is TGTGCCAGCTCACCTCTCAATGAGCAGTTCTTC. It specifies CASSPLNEQFF.

The chain combines TRBV4-3 with TRBJ2-3; a weak D match, TRBD1 (6 bases). This CDR3 contains 18 residues. Looked up from germline, CDR1 is LGHNA and CDR2 is YSLEER. The V end was cut by 4 bases, the J end by 3 bases, with 23 bases between. CDR3 DNA sequence: TGCGCCAGCAGCCCTTTTATACCGCTACAGGGTGGAACAGATACGCAGTATTTT. This translates into CASSPFIPLQGGTDTQYF.

The chain uses TRBV28 and TRBJ1-1; no clear D. The CDR3 spans 11 residues. The ends were cut back, 7 bases at V and 3 bases at J, with 6 bases in the middle. Germline CDR1 reads MDHEN; CDR2 reads SYDVKM. The CDR3: CASMRYTEAFF. In DNA, the CDR3 is TGTGCCAGCATGCGCTACACTGAAGCTTTCTTT. Full variable domain (remainder filled in from reference TRBV28 and TRBJ1-1): DVKVTQSSRYLVKRTGEKVFLECVQDMDHENMFWYRQDPGLGLRLIYFSYDVKMKEKGDIPEGYSVSREKKERFSLILESASTNQTSMYLCASMRYTEAFFGQGTRLTVV.

CDR3 DNA sequence: TGTGCCAGCAGTTATCAGGGCTCCTACGAGCAGTACTTC. Amino acids: CASSYQGSYEQYF. This chain connects TRBV6-1 to TRBJ2-7; tentative D call: TRBD1 (5 bases). The CDR3 is made up of 13 amino acids. Trimming pared 5 bases from V and 0 bases from J, leaving 8 bases between. The V gene's germline CDR1 is MNHNS and CDR2 SASEGT.